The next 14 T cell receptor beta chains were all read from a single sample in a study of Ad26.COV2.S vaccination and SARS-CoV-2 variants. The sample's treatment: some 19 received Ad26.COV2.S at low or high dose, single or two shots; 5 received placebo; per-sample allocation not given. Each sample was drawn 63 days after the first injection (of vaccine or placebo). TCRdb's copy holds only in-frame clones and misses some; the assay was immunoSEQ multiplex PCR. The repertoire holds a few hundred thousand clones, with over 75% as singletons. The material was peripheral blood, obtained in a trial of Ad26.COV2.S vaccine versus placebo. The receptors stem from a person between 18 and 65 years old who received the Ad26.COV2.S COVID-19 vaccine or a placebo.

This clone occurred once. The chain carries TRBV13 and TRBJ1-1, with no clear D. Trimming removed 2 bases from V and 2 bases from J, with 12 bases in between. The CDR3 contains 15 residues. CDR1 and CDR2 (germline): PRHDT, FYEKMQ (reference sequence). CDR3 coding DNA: TGTGCCAGCAGCTTATATTCCCACCGAAACACTGAAGCTTTCTTT. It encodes CASSLYSHRNTEAFF.

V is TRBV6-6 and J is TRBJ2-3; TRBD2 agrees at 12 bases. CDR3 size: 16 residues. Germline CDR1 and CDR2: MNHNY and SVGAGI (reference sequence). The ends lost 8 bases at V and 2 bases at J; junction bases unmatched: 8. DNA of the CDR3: TGTGCCAGCCGAAAAGGACTAGCGGGGCACACAGATACGCAGTATTTT. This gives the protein CASRKGLAGHTDTQYF.

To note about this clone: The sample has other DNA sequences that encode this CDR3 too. CDR3 amino acids: CASSPRGDTEAFF. The CDR3 DNA reads as TGTGCCAGCAGCCCCAGAGGGGACACTGAAGCTTTCTTT. The chain employs TRBV4-2 and TRBJ1-1; TRBD1 might be the D (5 bases). Trimming took off 4 bases at V and 3 bases at J, with 9 bases between the two ends. There are 13 residues in the CDR3. Germline CDR1 and CDR2: LGHNA and YNFKEQ.

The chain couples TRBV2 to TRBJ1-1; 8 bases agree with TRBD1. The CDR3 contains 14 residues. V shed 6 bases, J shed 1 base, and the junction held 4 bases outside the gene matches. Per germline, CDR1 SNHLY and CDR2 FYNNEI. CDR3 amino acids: CASRGTGSNTEAFF. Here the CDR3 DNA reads TGTGCCAGCAGGGGGACAGGTTCGAACACTGAAGCTTTCTTT.

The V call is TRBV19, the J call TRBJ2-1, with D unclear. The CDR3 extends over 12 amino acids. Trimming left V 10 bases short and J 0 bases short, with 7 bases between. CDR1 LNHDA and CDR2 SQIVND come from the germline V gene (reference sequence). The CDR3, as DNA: TGTGCCACCCTTGGCTCCTACAATGAGCAGTTCTTC. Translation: CATLGSYNEQFF.

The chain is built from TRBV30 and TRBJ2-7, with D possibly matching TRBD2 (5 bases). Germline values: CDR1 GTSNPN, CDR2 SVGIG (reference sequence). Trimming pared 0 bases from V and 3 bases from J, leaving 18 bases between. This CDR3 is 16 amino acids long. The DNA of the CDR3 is TGTGCCTGGAGTGTAGGGCTACCCTCGGGGATCTACGAGCAGTACTTC. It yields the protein CAWSVGLPSGIYEQYF.

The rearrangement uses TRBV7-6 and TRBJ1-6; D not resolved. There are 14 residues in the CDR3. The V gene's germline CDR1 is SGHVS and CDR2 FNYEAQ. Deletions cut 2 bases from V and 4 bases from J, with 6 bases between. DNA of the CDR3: TGTGCCAGCAGCTTAACCCTTTATAATTCACCCCTCCACTTT. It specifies CASSLTLYNSPLHF.

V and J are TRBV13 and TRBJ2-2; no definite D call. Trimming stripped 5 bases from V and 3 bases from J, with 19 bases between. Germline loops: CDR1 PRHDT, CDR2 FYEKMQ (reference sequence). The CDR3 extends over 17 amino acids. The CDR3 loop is CASSPRRTQRDTGELFF. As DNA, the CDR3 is TGTGCCAGCAGCCCCCGGCGCACCCAAAGGGACACCGGGGAGCTGTTTTTT.

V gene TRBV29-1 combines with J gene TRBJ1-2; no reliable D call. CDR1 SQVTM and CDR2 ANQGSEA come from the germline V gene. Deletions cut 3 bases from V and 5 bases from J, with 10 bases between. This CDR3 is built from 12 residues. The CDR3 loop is CSVDRGGYGYTF. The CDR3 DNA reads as TGCAGCGTTGATCGGGGTGGGTATGGCTACACCTTC. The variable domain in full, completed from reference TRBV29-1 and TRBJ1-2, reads SAVISQKPSRDICQRGTSLTIQCQVDSQVTMMFWYRQQPGQSLTLIATANQGSEATYESGFVIDKFPISRPNLTFSTLTVSNMSPEDSSIYLCSVDRGGYGYTFGSGTRLTVV.

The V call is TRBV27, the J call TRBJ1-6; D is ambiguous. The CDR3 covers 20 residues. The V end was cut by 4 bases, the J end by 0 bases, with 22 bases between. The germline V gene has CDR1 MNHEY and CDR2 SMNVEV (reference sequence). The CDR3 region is CASSSDAPSGTSSYNSPLHF. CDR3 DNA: TGTGCCAGCAGTTCGGACGCGCCGTCGGGAACGAGCTCCTATAATTCACCCCTCCACTTT.

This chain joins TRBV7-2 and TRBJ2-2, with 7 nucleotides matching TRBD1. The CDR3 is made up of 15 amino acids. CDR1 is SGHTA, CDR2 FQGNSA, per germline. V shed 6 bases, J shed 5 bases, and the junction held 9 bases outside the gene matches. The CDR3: CASRRPGQNTGELFF. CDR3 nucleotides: TGTGCCAGCAGAAGACCGGGACAGAATACCGGGGAGCTGTTTTTT.

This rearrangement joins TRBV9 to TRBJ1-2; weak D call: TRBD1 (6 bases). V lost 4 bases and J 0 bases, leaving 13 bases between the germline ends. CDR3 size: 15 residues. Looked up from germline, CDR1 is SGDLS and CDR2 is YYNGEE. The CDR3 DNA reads TGTGCCAGCAGCACCGGACAGCACACTAACTATGGCTACACCTTC. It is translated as CASSTGQHTNYGYTF.

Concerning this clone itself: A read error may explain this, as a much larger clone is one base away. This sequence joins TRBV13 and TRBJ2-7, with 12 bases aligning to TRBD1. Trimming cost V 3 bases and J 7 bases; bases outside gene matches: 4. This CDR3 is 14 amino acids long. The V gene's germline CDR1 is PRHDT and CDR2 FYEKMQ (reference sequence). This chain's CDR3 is CASSLGQGAGEQYF. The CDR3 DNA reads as TGTGCCAGCAGCTTGGGACAGGGGGCAGGGGAGCAGTACTTC.

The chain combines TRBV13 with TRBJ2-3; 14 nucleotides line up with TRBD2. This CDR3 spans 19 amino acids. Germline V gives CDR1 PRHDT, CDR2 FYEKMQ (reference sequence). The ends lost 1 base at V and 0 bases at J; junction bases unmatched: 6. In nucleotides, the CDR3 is TGTGCCAGCAGCTTAGACGGGACTAGCGGGGGATCTAGCACAGATACGCAGTATTTT. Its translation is CASSLDGTSGGSSTDTQYF.